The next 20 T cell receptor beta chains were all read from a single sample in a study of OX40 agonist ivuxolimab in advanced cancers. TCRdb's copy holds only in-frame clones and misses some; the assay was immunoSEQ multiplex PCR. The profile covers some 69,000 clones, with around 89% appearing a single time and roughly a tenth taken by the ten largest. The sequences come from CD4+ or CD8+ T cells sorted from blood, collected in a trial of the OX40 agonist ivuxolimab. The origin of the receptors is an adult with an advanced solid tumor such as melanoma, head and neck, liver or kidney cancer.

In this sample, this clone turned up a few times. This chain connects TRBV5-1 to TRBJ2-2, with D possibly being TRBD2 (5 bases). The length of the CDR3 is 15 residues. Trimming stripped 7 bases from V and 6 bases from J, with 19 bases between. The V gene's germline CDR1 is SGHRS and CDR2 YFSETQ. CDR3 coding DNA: TGCGCCAGCTCACGCGGGTGGGAATTAGCCGGGGAGCTGTTTTTT. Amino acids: CASSRGWELAGELFF.

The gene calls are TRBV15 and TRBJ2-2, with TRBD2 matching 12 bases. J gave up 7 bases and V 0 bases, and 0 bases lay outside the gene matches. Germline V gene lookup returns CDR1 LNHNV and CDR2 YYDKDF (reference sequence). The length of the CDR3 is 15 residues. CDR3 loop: CATSRETSGSGELFF. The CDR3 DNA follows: TGTGCCACCAGCAGAGAGACTAGCGGGAGCGGGGAGCTGTTTTTT.

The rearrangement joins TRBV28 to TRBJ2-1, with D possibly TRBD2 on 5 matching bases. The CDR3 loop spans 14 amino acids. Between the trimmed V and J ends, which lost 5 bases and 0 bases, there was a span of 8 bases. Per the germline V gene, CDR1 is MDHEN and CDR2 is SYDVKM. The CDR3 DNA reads TGTGCCAGCAGTAGCGGCCTCTCCTACAATGAGCAGTTCTTC. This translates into CASSSGLSYNEQFF.

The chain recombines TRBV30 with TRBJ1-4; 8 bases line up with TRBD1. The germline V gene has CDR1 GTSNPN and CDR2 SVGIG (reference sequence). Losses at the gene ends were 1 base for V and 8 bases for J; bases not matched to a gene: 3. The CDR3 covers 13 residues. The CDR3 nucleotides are TGTGCCTGGAGTGCGGGACAGGAAGAAAAACTGTTTTTT. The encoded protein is CAWSAGQEEKLFF.

CDR3 bases: TGTGCCAGCAGTTTACGGGGGGCTTTTTTTCAGCCCCAGCATTTT. Its protein product is CASSLRGAFFQPQHF. V gene TRBV28 combines with J gene TRBJ1-5, with a weak D call TRBD1 (6 bases). With 2 bases removed from V and 6 bases from J, the gap between germline ends came to 14 bases. CDR1 and CDR2 (germline): MDHEN, SYDVKM. The CDR3 spans 15 residues.

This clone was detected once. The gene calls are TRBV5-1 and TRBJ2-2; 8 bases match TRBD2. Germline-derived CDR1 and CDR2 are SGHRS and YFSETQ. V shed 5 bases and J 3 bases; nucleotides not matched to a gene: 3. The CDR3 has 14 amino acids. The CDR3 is CASSSGGDTGELFF. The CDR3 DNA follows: TGCGCCAGCAGTTCGGGAGGGGACACCGGGGAGCTGTTTTTT.

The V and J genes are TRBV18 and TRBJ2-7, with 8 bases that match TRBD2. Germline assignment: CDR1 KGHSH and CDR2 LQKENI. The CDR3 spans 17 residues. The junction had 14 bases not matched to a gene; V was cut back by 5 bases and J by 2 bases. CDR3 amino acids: CASSGTPGGGPAYEQYF. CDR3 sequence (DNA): TGTGCCAGCTCAGGAACCCCGGGGGGGGGTCCAGCCTACGAGCAGTACTTC.

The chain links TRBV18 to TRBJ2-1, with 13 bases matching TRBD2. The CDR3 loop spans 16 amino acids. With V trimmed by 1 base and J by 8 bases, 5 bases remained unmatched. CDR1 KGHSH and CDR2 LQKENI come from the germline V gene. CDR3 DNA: TGTGCCAGCTCACCACGGACTAGCGGGAGTCTGTATGAGCAGTTCTTC. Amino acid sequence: CASSPRTSGSLYEQFF.

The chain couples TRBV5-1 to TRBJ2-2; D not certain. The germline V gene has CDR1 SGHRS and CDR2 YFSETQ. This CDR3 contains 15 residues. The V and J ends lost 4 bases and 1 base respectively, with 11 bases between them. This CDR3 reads CASSLMAGNTGELFF. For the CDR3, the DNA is TGCGCCAGCAGCCTGATGGCAGGGAACACCGGGGAGCTGTTTTTT.

The CDR3 sequence is CASRPDRDRGKLFF. CDR3 in DNA: TGTGCCAGCAGACCAGACAGGGATAGGGGGAAACTGTTTTTT. This chain uses TRBV6-5 with TRBJ1-4; TRBD1 agrees at 7 bases. This CDR3 is built from 14 residues. Trimming removed 6 bases from V and 11 bases from J; junction bases left unmatched: 12. Germline loops: CDR1 MNHEY, CDR2 SVGAGI.

The CDR3 region has the DNA TGTGCCAGCAGCGTAGATCAGGGTACCGACTATGGCTACACCTTC. It codes for CASSVDQGTDYGYTF. The chain recombines TRBV9 with TRBJ1-2; possible D gene TRBD1, 5 bases. Germline V gives CDR1 SGDLS, CDR2 YYNGEE. V lost 0 bases to trimming and J lost 3 bases, with 12 bases between them. The CDR3 totals 15 residues.

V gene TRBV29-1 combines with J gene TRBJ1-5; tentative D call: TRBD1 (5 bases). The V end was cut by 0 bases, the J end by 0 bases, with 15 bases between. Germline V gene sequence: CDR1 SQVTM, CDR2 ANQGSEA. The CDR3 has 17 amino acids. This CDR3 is CSVEEGGRQGSNQPQHF. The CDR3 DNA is TGCAGCGTTGAAGAAGGAGGCCGGCAGGGTAGCAATCAGCCCCAGCATTTT.

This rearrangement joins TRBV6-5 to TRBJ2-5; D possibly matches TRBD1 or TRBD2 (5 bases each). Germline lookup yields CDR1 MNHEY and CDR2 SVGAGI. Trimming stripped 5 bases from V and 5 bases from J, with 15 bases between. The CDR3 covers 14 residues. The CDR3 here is CASSTGTRGETQYF. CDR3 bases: TGTGCCAGCAGTACTGGGACCAGAGGGGAGACCCAGTACTTC.

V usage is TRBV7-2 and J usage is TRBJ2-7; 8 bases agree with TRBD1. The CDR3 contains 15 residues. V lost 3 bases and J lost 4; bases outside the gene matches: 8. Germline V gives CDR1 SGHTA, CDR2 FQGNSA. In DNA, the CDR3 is TGTGCCAGCAGCTTCGACCGACAGGGGTCGTACGAGCAGTACTTC. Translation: CASSFDRQGSYEQYF. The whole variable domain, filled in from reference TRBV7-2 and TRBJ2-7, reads GAGVSQSPSNKVTEKGKDVELRCDPISGHTALYWYRQSLGQGLEFLIYFQGNSAPDKSGLPSDRFSAERTGGSVSTLTIQRTQQEDSAVYLCASSFDRQGSYEQYFGPGTRLTVT.

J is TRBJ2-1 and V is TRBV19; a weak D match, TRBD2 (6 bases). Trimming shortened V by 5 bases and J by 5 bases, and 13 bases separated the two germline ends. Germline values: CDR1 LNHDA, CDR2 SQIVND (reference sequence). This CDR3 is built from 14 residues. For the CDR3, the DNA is TGTGCCAGTAGTCTTCACGGGAGAGACAATGAGCAGTTCTTC. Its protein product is CASSLHGRDNEQFF.

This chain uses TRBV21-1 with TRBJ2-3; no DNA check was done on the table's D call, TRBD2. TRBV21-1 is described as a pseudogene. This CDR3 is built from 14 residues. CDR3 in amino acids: CASFPGGSKDTQYF. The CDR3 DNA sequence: TGTGCCAGTTTCCCGGGGGGATCCAAGGATACGCAGTATTTT.

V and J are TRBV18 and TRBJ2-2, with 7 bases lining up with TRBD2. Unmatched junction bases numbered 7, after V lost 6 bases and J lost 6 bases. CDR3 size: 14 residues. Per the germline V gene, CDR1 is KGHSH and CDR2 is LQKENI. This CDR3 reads CASSPLREPGELFF. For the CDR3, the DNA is TGTGCCAGCTCCCCCTTGCGGGAGCCCGGGGAGCTGTTTTTT.

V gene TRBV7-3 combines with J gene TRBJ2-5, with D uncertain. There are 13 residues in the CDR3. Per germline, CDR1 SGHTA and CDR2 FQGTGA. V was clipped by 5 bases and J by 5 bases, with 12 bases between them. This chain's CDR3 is CASSPILGETQYF. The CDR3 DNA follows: TGTGCCAGCAGCCCCATCCTAGGGGAGACCCAGTACTTC.

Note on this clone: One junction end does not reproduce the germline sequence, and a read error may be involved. DNA for the CDR3: TGTGCTAGCAGCTTGCAGCCAACCGGGGAGCTGTTTTTT. Residues: CASSLQPTGELFF. The chain has TRBV7-7 and TRBJ2-2; D is undetermined. Germline CDR1 SSHAT, CDR2 FNYEAQ (reference sequence). The CDR3 totals 13 residues.

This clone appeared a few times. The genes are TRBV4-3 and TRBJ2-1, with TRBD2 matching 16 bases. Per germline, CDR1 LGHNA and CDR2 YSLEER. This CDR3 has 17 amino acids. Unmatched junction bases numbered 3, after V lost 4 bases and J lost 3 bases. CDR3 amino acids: CASSRGLAGGVYNEQFF. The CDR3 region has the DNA TGCGCCAGCAGCCGGGGACTAGCGGGAGGGGTCTACAATGAGCAGTTCTTC.